This T cell receptor beta chain was identified in a study of CD8+ T cells in alopecia areata. Study-level findings and limits: Sequences from scalp samples also cover resident alphabeta T cells of normal skin. Higher clonality and more expanded CD8+ clones appeared in lesional than normal scalp.

CD4+ lymphocytes from a handful of patients underwent sorting into CD25+CD127- populations. Investigators sorted PBMCs to obtain both CD4+ and CD8+ T cells. Germline V gene sequence: CDR1 SQVTM, CDR2 ANQGSEA. With 6 bases clipped from V and 4 bases from J, the junction kept 7 bases outside the gene matches. The CDR3 extends over 13 amino acids. Extracted RNA was reverse transcribed, and the resulting cDNA served as sequencing template. Clones were sequenced by immunoSEQ multiplex PCR, and TCRdb holds only the in-frame ones, with some missing. The sample contains under 9,000 clones, 60% to 85% of which appear only once. Regarding this clone: The antigen remains unidentified.

V is TRBV29-1 and J is TRBJ2-7; TRBD1 matches at 9 bases. The specimen sequenced was CD4+ Tregs sorted from blood. This receptor was taken from a human donor with alopecia areata. The DNA of the CDR3 is TGCAGCGTCCAAGGACAGGGGATATACGAGCAGTACTTC. It codes for CSVQGQGIYEQYF.